The 3 T cell receptor beta chains below were found in one sample sequenced in a study of post-analysis software for immune sequencing data. Regarding the study as a whole: Relative to controls, patients had five TRBV segments at higher frequency, with TRBV5-6, TRBV5-1 and TRBV20-1 among these.

The antigens of these receptors remain unknown. Unique molecular identifiers were present in the TCR beta cDNA libraries. Each CDR3 protein gets one entry after TCRdb re-called the PCR reads with MiXCR. Here the sample spans roughly 800,000 distinct CDR3 sequences, just under 30% being singletons. Sequencing was done on a sample of blood. The receptors originated from a girl between 10 and 17 years old with multiple sclerosis.

V usage is TRBV7-2 and J usage is TRBJ1-5; D may be TRBD1 (6 bases). Germline values: CDR1 SGHTA, CDR2 FQGNSA. This CDR3 region has 17 residues. With 3 bases removed from V and 0 bases from J, the gap between germline ends came to 15 bases. CDR3: CASSFGQGRGSNQPQHF. In nucleotides, the CDR3 is TGTGCCAGCAGCTTTGGGCAGGGGAGGGGTAGCAATCAGCCCCAGCATTTT.

This clonotype came up many times. The V gene is TRBV20-1, the J gene TRBJ2-5; D call uncertain. The V gene's germline CDR1 is DFQATT and CDR2 SNEGSKA (reference sequence). The CDR3 is made up of 14 amino acids. Trimming shortened V by 0 bases and J by 7 bases, and 15 bases separated the two germline ends. CDR3: CSARDPGYGATQYF. The CDR3 DNA follows: TGCAGTGCTAGAGACCCGGGCTATGGAGCGACCCAGTACTTC.

In DNA form, the CDR3 reads TGTGCCAGCAGTTTATTGGCCCCCACGGTTGAGCAGTTCTTC. This sequence encodes CASSLLAPTVEQFF. The genes are TRBV27 and TRBJ2-1; no clear D gene. CDR3 length equals 14 residues. Trimming removed 1 base at V and 9 bases at J, with 13 bases between. Looked up from germline, CDR1 is MNHEY and CDR2 is SMNVEV (reference sequence).